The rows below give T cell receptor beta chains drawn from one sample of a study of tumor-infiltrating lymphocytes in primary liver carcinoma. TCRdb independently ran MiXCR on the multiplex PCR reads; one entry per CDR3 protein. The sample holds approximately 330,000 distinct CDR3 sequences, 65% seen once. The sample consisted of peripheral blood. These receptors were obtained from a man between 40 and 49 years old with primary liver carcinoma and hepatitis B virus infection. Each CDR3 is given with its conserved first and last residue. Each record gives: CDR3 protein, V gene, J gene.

cdr3_aa: CAWSMGSGFTEYF; v_call: TRBV30; j_call: TRBJ2-7
cdr3_aa: CASSFQWVNTEAFF; v_call: TRBV12-3/TRBV12-4; j_call: TRBJ1-1
cdr3_aa: CVSSEAQGDYEQYF; v_call: TRBV6-1; j_call: TRBJ2-7
cdr3_aa: CAGGGKERSYNEQFF; v_call: TRBV7-9; j_call: TRBJ2-1
cdr3_aa: CASSLAGVNEQSF; v_call: TRBV5-1; j_call: TRBJ2-1
cdr3_aa: CASSGRTQYF; v_call: TRBV25-1; j_call: TRBJ2-5
cdr3_aa: CANSSGVTYEQYF; v_call: TRBV11-2; j_call: TRBJ2-7
cdr3_aa: CASNSDRLLTEAFF; v_call: TRBV19; j_call: TRBJ1-1
cdr3_aa: CASSQEGRGGHEQFF; v_call: TRBV4-1; j_call: TRBJ2-1
cdr3_aa: CASCPRTRTGTQYF; v_call: TRBV11-2; j_call: TRBJ2-5
cdr3_aa: CSARDPPVEGAEQFF; v_call: TRBV20-1; j_call: TRBJ2-1
cdr3_aa: CSVGLLTNEKLFF; v_call: TRBV29-1; j_call: TRBJ1-4
cdr3_aa: CASSLGAGAGNTIYF; v_call: TRBV11-2; j_call: TRBJ1-3
cdr3_aa: CASSVAGTSGPISYNEQFF; v_call: TRBV9; j_call: TRBJ2-1
cdr3_aa: CASTLEPPGGEQYF; v_call: TRBV5-1; j_call: TRBJ2-7
cdr3_aa: CASSYSLGRFSYEQYF; v_call: TRBV6-5; j_call: TRBJ2-7
cdr3_aa: CASSKSGLGNGELLF; v_call: TRBV4-1; j_call: TRBJ2-2
cdr3_aa: CASNDRPQETQYF; v_call: TRBV28; j_call: TRBJ2-5
cdr3_aa: CASSYGGVGYQPQHF; v_call: TRBV6-2/TRBV6-3; j_call: TRBJ1-5
cdr3_aa: CASSSTGLGDTLYF; v_call: TRBV11-2; j_call: TRBJ2-5
cdr3_aa: CASSFRLAGEVAF; v_call: TRBV12-3/TRBV12-4; j_call: TRBJ2-1
cdr3_aa: CASSPWTEDTQYF; v_call: TRBV11-3; j_call: TRBJ2-5
cdr3_aa: CATALLEGGETQYF; v_call: TRBV7-9; j_call: TRBJ2-5
cdr3_aa: CTSSIGTTPYEQYF; v_call: TRBV11-2; j_call: TRBJ2-7
cdr3_aa: CASSSVGQEYGYTF; v_call: TRBV28; j_call: TRBJ1-2
cdr3_aa: CASSLEQVPTGVLFF; v_call: TRBV5-5; j_call: TRBJ2-2
cdr3_aa: CARRPLAGWGEQFF; v_call: TRBV13; j_call: TRBJ2-1
cdr3_aa: CASSLTWSGGPHNEQFF; v_call: TRBV11-2; j_call: TRBJ2-1
cdr3_aa: CASSSSGAADTEAFF; v_call: TRBV5-4; j_call: TRBJ1-1
cdr3_aa: CASSQASYGYTF; v_call: TRBV16; j_call: TRBJ1-2
cdr3_aa: CASSESLGMGTDMQYF; v_call: TRBV6-1; j_call: TRBJ2-3
cdr3_aa: CASSDFREVHLAQYF; v_call: TRBV6-4; j_call: TRBJ2-7
cdr3_aa: CASGVLAGLNAYEQYF; v_call: TRBV11-2; j_call: TRBJ2-7
cdr3_aa: CASNHSGNTIYF; v_call: TRBV6-7; j_call: TRBJ1-3
cdr3_aa: CASSLEGGEDPYEQYF; v_call: TRBV11-2; j_call: TRBJ2-7
cdr3_aa: CASSSLGLAGTDNEQFF; v_call: TRBV5-8; j_call: TRBJ2-1